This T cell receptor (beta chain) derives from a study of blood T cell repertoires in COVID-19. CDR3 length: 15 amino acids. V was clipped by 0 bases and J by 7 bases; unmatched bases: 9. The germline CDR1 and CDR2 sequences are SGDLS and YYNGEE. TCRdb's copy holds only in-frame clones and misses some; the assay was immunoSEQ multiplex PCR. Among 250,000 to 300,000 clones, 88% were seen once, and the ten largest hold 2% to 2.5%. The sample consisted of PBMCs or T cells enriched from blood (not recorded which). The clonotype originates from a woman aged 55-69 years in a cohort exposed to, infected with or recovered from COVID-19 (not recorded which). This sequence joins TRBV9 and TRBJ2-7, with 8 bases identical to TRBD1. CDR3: CASSVEGTGSREQYF. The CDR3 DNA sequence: TGTGCCAGCAGCGTAGAGGGGACAGGATCTCGGGAGCAGTACTTC. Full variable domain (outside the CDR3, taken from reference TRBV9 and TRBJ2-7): DSGVTQTPKHLITATGQRVTLRCSPRSGDLSVYWYQQSLDQGLQFLIQYYNGEERAKGNILERFSAQQFPDLHSELNLSSLELGDSALYFCASSVEGTGSREQYFGPGTRLTVT.